A single T cell receptor beta chain is shown here with its context. The V gene's germline CDR1 is SGHTA and CDR2 FQGNSA. The CDR3 is 14 residues long. Trimming left V 5 bases short and J 4 bases short, with 13 bases between. This record belongs to a study of OX40 agonist ivuxolimab in advanced cancers. Study summary: Given to patients was ivuxolimab, an agonistic anti-OX40 (CD134) antibody.

Profiling relied on immunoSEQ multiplex PCR, and the TCRdb table lists in-frame clones only, not all of them. The sample yields 9,500 to 15,000 clones, roughly 77% seen once. This sample comprised CD4+ or CD8+ T cells sorted from blood, obtained in a trial of the OX40 agonist ivuxolimab. The clonotype comes from an adult with an advanced solid tumor such as melanoma, head and neck, liver or kidney cancer. The chain has TRBV7-2 and TRBJ2-3; possible D gene TRBD1, 5 bases. CDR3 residues: CASSTPWGADTQYF. In DNA, the CDR3 is TGTGCCAGCAGCACCCCGTGGGGCGCAGATACGCAGTATTTT.